This TCR beta chain comes out of a study of blood T cell repertoires in COVID-19. Turning to this clone: This same CDR3 is encoded by further DNA sequences in the sample.

The CDR3 is 13 residues long. Trimming shortened V by 3 bases and J by 1 base, and 6 bases separated the two germline ends. Germline CDR1 and CDR2: SGHRS and YFSETQ. Original processing methods: By means of reference gene primer amplification, nucleated cell counts were estimated. Some clones are missing from TCRdb's copy, which holds only in-frame ones; the method was immunoSEQ multiplex PCR. V and J calls and clone size are given by that table; D and trimming were obtained from the DNA. Among tens of thousands of clones listed, roughly nine tenths were seen once. This TCR derives from a woman aged 80 or over with acute or convalescent COVID-19. This rearrangement joins TRBV5-1 to TRBJ2-3; D gene unclear. The material sequenced was peripheral blood. Written as DNA, the CDR3 is TGCGCCAGCAGCTCTGAGGGCACAGATACGCAGTATTTT. Protein: CASSSEGTDTQYF.